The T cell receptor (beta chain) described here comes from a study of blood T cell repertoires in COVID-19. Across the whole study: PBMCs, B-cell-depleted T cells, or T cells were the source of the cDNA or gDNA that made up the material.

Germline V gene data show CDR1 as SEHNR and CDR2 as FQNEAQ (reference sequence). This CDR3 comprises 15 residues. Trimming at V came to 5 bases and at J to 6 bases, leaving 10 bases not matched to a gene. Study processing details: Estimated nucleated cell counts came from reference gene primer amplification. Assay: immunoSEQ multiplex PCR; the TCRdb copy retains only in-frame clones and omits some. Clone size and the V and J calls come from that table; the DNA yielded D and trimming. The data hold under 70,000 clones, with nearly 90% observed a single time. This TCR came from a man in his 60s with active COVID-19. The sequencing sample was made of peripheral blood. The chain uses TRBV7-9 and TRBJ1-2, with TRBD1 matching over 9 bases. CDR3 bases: TGTGCCAGCAGCCCCCGAACAGGGGGCGCAGATGGCTACACCTTC. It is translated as CASSPRTGGADGYTF.